These 18 T cell receptor beta chains share one sample of origin, sequenced in a study of early T cells in non-severe SARS-CoV-2 infection. MiXCR, applied by TCRdb to the 5' RACE reads, yields one record per CDR3 protein. Found here are around 70,000 distinct CDR3 sequences, 12% of them singletons; the top ten hold around 3.8%. The sequencing sample was made of whole blood. The receptors stem from an adult who was a healthcare worker with PCR-confirmed SARS-CoV-2 infection or an uninfected control (not recorded which).

In its sample, this clonotype was seen many times. Here the CDR3 reads CASSPRRWGRYGYTF. The CDR3 DNA sequence: TGTGCCAGCAGCCCCCGGAGGTGGGGAAGATATGGCTACACCTTC. The J gene is TRBJ1-2, the V gene TRBV21-1; the D call in the table, TRBD1, was not verified against the DNA. TRBV21-1 is a pseudogene segment. This CDR3 comprises 15 residues.

This clonotype showed up many times. The V call is TRBV29-1, the J call TRBJ2-3, with 8 nucleotides matching TRBD2. CDR1 and CDR2 from the germline V gene are SQVTM and ANQGSEA. V lost 4 bases to trimming and J lost 1 base; unmatched junction nucleotides: 7. The CDR3 is 15 residues long. CDR3 nucleotides: TGCAGCGTTGGGGAAGCGGGAGTAGGCACAGATACGCAGTATTTT. Amino acids: CSVGEAGVGTDTQYF.

This clonotype was picked up a small number of times. The V call is TRBV7-2, the J call TRBJ1-5; D uncertain. CDR1 SGHTA and CDR2 FQGNSA come from the germline V gene. Trimming removed 10 bases at V and 6 bases at J, with 4 bases between. This CDR3 has 9 amino acids. The CDR3 DNA sequence: TGTGCCACCAGTCAGCCCCAGCATTTT. Translating it yields CATSQPQHF.

This clonotype was picked up one time. The rearrangement uses TRBV28 and TRBJ2-7; D possibly corresponds to TRBD1 (8 bases). The CDR3 runs to 15 residues. Germline CDR1 and CDR2: MDHEN and SYDVKM. The germline V and J ends were trimmed by 4 bases and 2 bases, with 15 bases remaining between them. CDR3 sequence: CASSSAQGGAYEQYF. CDR3 DNA sequence: TGTGCCAGCAGTTCAGCACAGGGGGGGGCCTACGAGCAGTACTTC.

This clonotype was observed a few times. V gene TRBV5-1 combines with J gene TRBJ2-1; TRBD2 agrees at 9 bases. Looked up from germline, CDR1 is SGHRS and CDR2 is YFSETQ. Germline trimming cut 4 bases from V and 0 bases from J; bases unmatched to any gene: 5. This CDR3 has 16 amino acids. The DNA for the CDR3 is TGCGCCAGCAGCCCCACAGCGGGAGGCTCCTACAATGAGCAGTTCTTC. This gives the protein CASSPTAGGSYNEQFF.

A few counts support this clonotype. The rearrangement joins TRBV7-6 to TRBJ1-1, with D uncertain. V shed 3 bases and J shed 1 base, with 9 bases lying between them. The CDR3 extends over 14 amino acids. Germline loops: CDR1 SGHVS, CDR2 FNYEAQ. CDR3 sequence (DNA): TGTGCCAGCAGCTTCTCATCGGGGAACACTGAAGCTTTCTTT. Translation: CASSFSSGNTEAFF.

This clonotype has a count of ten or more. The chain links TRBV4-1 to TRBJ1-1; 10 bases match TRBD1. The V gene's germline CDR1 is MGHRA and CDR2 YSYEKL. The CDR3 contains 14 residues. Losses at the gene ends were 3 bases for V and 4 bases for J; bases not matched to a gene: 2. The CDR3 sequence is CASSHRTGGTEAFF. The CDR3 DNA is TGCGCCAGCAGCCACCGGACAGGGGGCACTGAAGCTTTCTTT.

J is TRBJ2-7 and V is TRBV28; D gene ambiguous. Trimming removed 3 bases at V and 6 bases at J, with 9 bases between. The CDR3 loop spans 12 amino acids. Germline CDR1 reads MDHEN; CDR2 reads SYDVKM. DNA for the CDR3: TGTGCCAGCAGTTTGGCAGTTGGCGAGCAGTACTTC. This gives the protein CASSLAVGEQYF. Based on the CDR3 plus reference TRBV28 and TRBJ2-7, the full variable domain is DVKVTQSSRYLVKRTGEKVFLECVQDMDHENMFWYRQDPGLGLRLIYFSYDVKMKEKGDIPEGYSVSREKKERFSLILESASTNQTSMYLCASSLAVGEQYFGPGTRLTVT.

This chain connects TRBV29-1 to TRBJ2-2; D remains ambiguous. The V end lost 4 bases, the J end lost 4 bases, and 7 bases lay between the germline ends. CDR3 length equals 12 residues. Germline values: CDR1 SQVTM, CDR2 ANQGSEA. CDR3 nucleotides: TGCAGCGTTGGCCAGGCCACCGGGGAGCTGTTTTTT. This translates into CSVGQATGELFF.

This clonotype was detected ten times or more. The rearrangement joins TRBV18 to TRBJ1-6; TRBD1 aligns across 7 bases. This CDR3 contains 14 residues. Germline V gives CDR1 KGHSH, CDR2 LQKENI. Losses at the gene ends were 4 bases for V and 6 bases for J; bases not matched to a gene: 3. CDR3 DNA sequence: TGTGCCAGCTCACACGACAGGGTTAATTCACCCCTCCACTTT. This translates into CASSHDRVNSPLHF.

V gene TRBV29-1 combines with J gene TRBJ1-2; the D is unclear. CDR1 and CDR2 from the germline V gene are SQVTM and ANQGSEA. V lost 6 bases to trimming and J lost 4 bases, with 21 bases between them. This CDR3 region has 15 residues. CDR3 DNA sequence: TGCAGCGTCTCCGGCGGTAAGGACGCCCTCTATGGCTACACCTTC. Encoded protein: CSVSGGKDALYGYTF.

Details on this clonotype: Lacking the conserved final phenylalanine or tryptophan, this CDR3 likely reflects a read error. The rearrangement uses TRBV7-6 and TRBJ2-1; no firm D call. The germline CDR1 and CDR2 sequences are SGHVS and FNYEAQ. This CDR3 is 17 amino acids long. The V end was cut by 2 bases, the J end by 4 bases, with 18 bases between. The DNA of the CDR3 is TGTGCCAGCAGCTTATCGGCCGTTAACCCCGTATACAATGAGCAGTTCTTA. Translation: CASSLSAVNPVYNEQFL.

CDR3 amino acids: CASSARQGSYEQYF. In nucleotides, the CDR3 is TGCGCCAGCAGCGCGAGACAGGGCTCCTACGAGCAGTACTTC. The V gene is TRBV5-1, the J gene TRBJ2-7; 7 positions agree with TRBD1. With 4 bases clipped from V and 0 bases from J, the junction kept 4 bases outside the gene matches. Germline V gene lookup returns CDR1 SGHRS and CDR2 YFSETQ. The CDR3 length is 14 residues.

This clonotype was seen repeatedly, ten times or more. The V gene is TRBV7-6, the J gene TRBJ2-1; the D gene is possibly TRBD2 (5 bases). CDR3 length: 15 amino acids. Looked up from germline, CDR1 is SGHVS and CDR2 is FNYEAQ. The V end lost 5 bases, the J end lost 4 bases, and 15 bases lay between the germline ends. This CDR3 reads CASSLSGTTYNEQFF. The DNA of the CDR3 is TGTGCCAGCAGCCTCAGCGGTACAACTTACAATGAGCAGTTCTTC.

This clonotype has a count of ten or more. The chain joins TRBV27 to TRBJ2-1; tentative D call: TRBD2 (6 bases). CDR3 length equals 16 residues. Germline-derived CDR1 and CDR2 are MNHEY and SMNVEV (reference sequence). V was trimmed by 2 bases and J by 5 bases, leaving 16 bases between them. The CDR3 DNA reads TGTGCCAGCAGTTTACCCAGCGGGCGGCCGAACAATGAGCAGTTCTTC. It is translated as CASSLPSGRPNNEQFF.

This clonotype came up many times. The gene calls are TRBV30 and TRBJ2-3; D is possibly TRBD2 (5 bases). In germline, CDR1 is GTSNPN, CDR2 SVGIG (reference sequence). The V end was cut by 3 bases, the J end by 4 bases, with 23 bases between. This CDR3 has 17 residues. CDR3 protein: CAWSGRASPTRSDTQYF. The CDR3 nucleotides read TGTGCCTGGAGCGGGCGGGCCTCTCCCACTCGATCAGATACGCAGTATTTT.

In this sample, this clonotype turned up many times. The genes are TRBV2 and TRBJ2-1, with D hard to call. Looked up from germline, CDR1 is SNHLY and CDR2 is FYNNEI. V was trimmed by 7 bases and J by 6 bases, leaving 13 bases between them. The CDR3 covers 13 residues. CDR3 DNA: TGTGCCAGCACTCGTTTAATAGCCAATGAGCAGTTCTTC. This translates into CASTRLIANEQFF.

This clonotype was picked up a small number of times. This rearrangement joins TRBV24-1 to TRBJ2-3, with TRBD2 identical over 11 bases. Germline CDR1 reads KGHDR; CDR2 reads SFDVKD. Trimming at V came to 7 bases and at J to 7 bases, leaving 12 bases not matched to a gene. The CDR3 is made up of 16 amino acids. The CDR3 DNA sequence: TGTGCCACCAGCGATCCTAGCGGGAGGTCGGGTTATACGCAGTATTTT. It translates to CATSDPSGRSGYTQYF.